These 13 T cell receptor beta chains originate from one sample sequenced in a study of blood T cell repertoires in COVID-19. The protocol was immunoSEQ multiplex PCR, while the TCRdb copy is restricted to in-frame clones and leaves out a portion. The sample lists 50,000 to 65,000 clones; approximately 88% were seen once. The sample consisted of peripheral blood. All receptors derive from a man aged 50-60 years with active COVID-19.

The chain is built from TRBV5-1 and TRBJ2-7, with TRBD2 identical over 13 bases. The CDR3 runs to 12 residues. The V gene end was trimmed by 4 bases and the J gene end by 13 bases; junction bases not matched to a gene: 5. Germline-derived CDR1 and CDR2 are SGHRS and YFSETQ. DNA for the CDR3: TGCGCCAGCAGCCCCGGGACTAGCGGGACTTACTTC. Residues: CASSPGTSGTYF.

The CDR3 loop reads CASSYDRNQPQHF. DNA of the CDR3: TGTGCCAGCAGCTACGACAGAAATCAGCCCCAGCATTTT. This chain joins TRBV5-4 and TRBJ1-5; tentative D call: TRBD1 (5 bases). The germline gives CDR1 SGHNT, CDR2 YYREEE (reference sequence). This CDR3 has 13 residues. V gave up 3 bases and J gave up 4 bases, with 8 bases separating them.

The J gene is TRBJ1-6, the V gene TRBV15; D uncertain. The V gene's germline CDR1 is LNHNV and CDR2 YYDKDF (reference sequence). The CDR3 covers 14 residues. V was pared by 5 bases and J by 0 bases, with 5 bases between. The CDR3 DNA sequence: TGTGCCACCAGCGGGAGCTCCTATAATTCACCCCTCCACTTT. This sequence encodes CATSGSSYNSPLHF.

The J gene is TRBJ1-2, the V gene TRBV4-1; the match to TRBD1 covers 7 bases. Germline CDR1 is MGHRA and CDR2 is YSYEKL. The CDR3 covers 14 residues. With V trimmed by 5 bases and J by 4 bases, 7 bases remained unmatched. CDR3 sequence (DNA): TGCGCCAGCAGCTCCCGGACAGGCACCTATGGCTACACCTTC. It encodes CASSSRTGTYGYTF.

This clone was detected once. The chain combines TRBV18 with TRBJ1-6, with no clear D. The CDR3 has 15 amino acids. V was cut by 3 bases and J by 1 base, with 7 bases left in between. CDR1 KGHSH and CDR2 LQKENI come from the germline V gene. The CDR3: CASSPPGSYNSPLHF. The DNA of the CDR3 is TGTGCCAGCTCACCTCCCGGGTCCTATAATTCACCCCTCCACTTT.

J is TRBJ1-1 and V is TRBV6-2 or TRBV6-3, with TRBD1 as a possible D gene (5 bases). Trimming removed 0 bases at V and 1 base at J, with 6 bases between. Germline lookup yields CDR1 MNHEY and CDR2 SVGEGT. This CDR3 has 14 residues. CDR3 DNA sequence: TGTGCCAGCAGTTACTCGGGGGGGAACACTGAAGCTTTCTTT. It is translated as CASSYSGGNTEAFF.

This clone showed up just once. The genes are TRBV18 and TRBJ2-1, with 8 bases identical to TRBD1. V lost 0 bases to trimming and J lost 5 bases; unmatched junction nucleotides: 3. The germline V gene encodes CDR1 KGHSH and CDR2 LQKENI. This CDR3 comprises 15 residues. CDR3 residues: CASSPPGTGDNEQFF. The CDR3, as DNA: TGTGCCAGCTCACCACCGGGGACAGGCGACAATGAGCAGTTCTTC.

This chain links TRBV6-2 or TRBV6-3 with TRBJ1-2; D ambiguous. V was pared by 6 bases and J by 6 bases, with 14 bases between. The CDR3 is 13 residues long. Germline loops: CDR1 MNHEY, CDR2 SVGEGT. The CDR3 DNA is TGTGCCAGCAGCCTGCGGCGCGGGGATGGCTACACCTTC. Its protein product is CASSLRRGDGYTF.

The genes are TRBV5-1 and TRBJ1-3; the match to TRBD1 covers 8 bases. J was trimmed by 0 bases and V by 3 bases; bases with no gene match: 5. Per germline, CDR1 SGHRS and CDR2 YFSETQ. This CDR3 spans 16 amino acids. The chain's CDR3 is CASSWDRLSSGNTIYF. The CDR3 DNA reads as TGCGCCAGCAGCTGGGACAGGTTATCCTCTGGAAACACCATATATTTT.

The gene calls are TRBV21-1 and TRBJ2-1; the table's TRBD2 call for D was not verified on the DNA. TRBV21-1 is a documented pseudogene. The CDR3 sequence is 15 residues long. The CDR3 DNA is TGTGCCAGCAGCAAAGATTGGGAGGGATCCAATGAGCAGTTCTTC. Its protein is CASSKDWEGSNEQFF.

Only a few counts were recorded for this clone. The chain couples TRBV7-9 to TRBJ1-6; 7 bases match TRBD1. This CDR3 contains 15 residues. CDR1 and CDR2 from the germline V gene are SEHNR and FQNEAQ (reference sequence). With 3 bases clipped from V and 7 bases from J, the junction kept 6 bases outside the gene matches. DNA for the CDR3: TGTGCCAGCAGCTTTCCCGGGACAGAGAATTCACCCCTCCACTTT. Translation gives CASSFPGTENSPLHF.

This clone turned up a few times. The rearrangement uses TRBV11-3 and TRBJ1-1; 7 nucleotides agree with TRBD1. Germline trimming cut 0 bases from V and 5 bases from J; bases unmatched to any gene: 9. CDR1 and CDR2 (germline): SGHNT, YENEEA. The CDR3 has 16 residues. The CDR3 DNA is TGTGCCAGCAGCTTAGATGGAGGAGGGGGCGGAACTGAAGCTTTCTTT. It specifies CASSLDGGGGGTEAFF.

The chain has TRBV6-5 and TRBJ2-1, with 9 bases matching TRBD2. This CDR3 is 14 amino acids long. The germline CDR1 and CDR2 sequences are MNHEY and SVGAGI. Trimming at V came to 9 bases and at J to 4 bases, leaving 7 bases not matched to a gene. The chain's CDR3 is CASCPAGGYNEQFF. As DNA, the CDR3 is TGTGCCAGTTGTCCAGCGGGGGGTTACAATGAGCAGTTCTTC.